The clone carrying this TCR beta chain was picked up one time. This sample was included in a study of T cell changes during pregnancy in multiple sclerosis. Trimming took 4 bases from V and 4 from J; bases not matched to a gene: 7. Germline assignment: CDR1 SGHRS and CDR2 YFSETQ. The CDR3 contains 16 residues. The protocol was immunoSEQ multiplex PCR, while the TCRdb copy is restricted to in-frame clones and leaves out a portion. Here the sample spans tens of thousands of clones, about nine tenths being singletons. This chain uses TRBV5-1 with TRBJ1-4; 10 positions agree with TRBD1. Sequenced here: peripheral blood, sampled after pregnancy. The TCR originated in a female donor in good health, enrolled as a control in a pregnancy study. This CDR3 is CASSPGGTGVNEKLFF. The CDR3 DNA reads as TGCGCCAGCAGCCCCGGGGGGACAGGGGTTAATGAAAAACTGTTTTTT.